This entry describes one T cell receptor (beta chain). Its specificity is not known. This entry comes from a study of CD8 T cells in ankylosing spondylitis. General study results and limits: Previously reported in reactive arthritis synovial fluid and blood were some of the motif variants. There was reportedly significant enrichment of clones that were disease-linked in matched ankylosing spondylitis synovial fluid.

5'-RACE, quantitative and with molecular barcodes, yielded the TCR beta libraries. TCRdb itself ran the 5' RACE reads through MiXCR, one entry per CDR3 protein. The sample contains around 340,000 distinct CDR3 sequences, roughly 15% of which appear only once. The CDR3 totals 14 residues. Trimming removed 4 bases at V and 2 bases at J, with 14 bases between. From germline, CDR1 is SQVTM and CDR2 ANQGSEA. The sequenced material came from blood, either unsorted or a sorted T cell fraction (not recorded which). The sequence was obtained from a male donor with ankylosing spondylitis or in good health (not recorded which). The gene calls are TRBV29-1 and TRBJ2-5; a possible D gene is TRBD1 (6 bases). CDR3: CSVGSRGWQETQYF. Here the CDR3 DNA reads TGCAGCGTTGGATCCAGGGGTTGGCAAGAGACCCAGTACTTC.